A single sample gave rise to the 8 T cell receptor beta chains below, sequenced in a study of molecular identifiers for immune sequencing clone quantification. MiXCR was run by TCRdb on the PCR reads, yielding one entry per CDR3 protein. The profile shows over 85,000 distinct CDR3 sequences, 21% of them singletons. The specimen was naive CD8+ T cells from blood, with Jurkat cell RNA spiked in. This sample's subset: FACS-sorted CD8+CD4-CCR7+CD45RA+ naive T cells. The receptors were sampled from a human donor in good health. Some libraries in this study had Jurkat cell RNA spiked in.

This chain's CDR3 is CASSQDGIGGLGHNEQFF. In nucleotides, the CDR3 is TGCGCCAGCAGCCAAGATGGTATCGGTGGACTAGGCCACAATGAGCAGTTCTTC. J is TRBJ2-1 and V is TRBV4-3; 7 bases match TRBD2. CDR1 is LGHNA and CDR2 is YSLEER in the germline V gene. The CDR3 spans 18 residues. V dropped 0 bases and J dropped 5; count of bases not matched to a gene: 13.

This clonotype came up many times. The V gene is TRBV4-1, the J gene TRBJ1-5, with D possibly matching TRBD1 (5 bases). Germline assignment: CDR1 MGHRA and CDR2 YSYEKL. The CDR3 consists of 14 residues. With 3 bases removed from V and 4 bases from J, the gap between germline ends came to 10 bases. CDR3 DNA sequence: TGCGCCAGCAGCCAGCCCGGGGCGAATCAGCCCCAGCATTTT. Amino acid sequence: CASSQPGANQPQHF.

This clonotype was recorded a few times. DNA for the CDR3: TGTGCCAGCAGTTACTCCCTTGAGCCCCAGCATTTT. It codes for CASSYSLEPQHF. The chain combines TRBV6-6 with TRBJ1-5; no reliable D call. Trimming took 0 bases from V and 8 from J, leaving 5 bases between them. The CDR3 runs to 12 residues. The germline V gene encodes CDR1 MNHNY and CDR2 SVGAGI (reference sequence).

This clonotype was counted at least ten times. The J gene is TRBJ2-7, the V gene TRBV4-1; D might be TRBD1 (5 bases). Germline assignment: CDR1 MGHRA and CDR2 YSYEKL. The V gene lost 2 bases and the J gene lost 3 bases, with 20 bases spanning the gap. CDR3 size: 17 residues. The CDR3 region is CASSQRAGWGPNYEQYF. CDR3 nucleotide sequence: TGCGCCAGCAGCCAAAGAGCCGGGTGGGGCCCTAACTACGAGCAGTACTTC.

This clonotype has ten or more counts. The chain has TRBV6-5 and TRBJ1-1; TRBD1 aligns across 7 bases. The CDR3 length is 19 residues. J gave up 1 base and V 1 base, and 15 bases lay outside the gene matches. Germline CDR1 is MNHEY and CDR2 is SVGAGI. The CDR3 spells CASSYFRDSLGESNTEAFF. DNA of the CDR3: TGTGCCAGCAGTTACTTCCGGGACAGCCTGGGGGAATCGAACACTGAAGCTTTCTTT.

At least ten counts were recorded for this clonotype. The CDR3 is CATSLAGASYEQYF. CDR3 coding DNA: TGTGCCACCTCTCTAGCGGGAGCCTCCTACGAGCAGTACTTC. This chain connects TRBV7-2 to TRBJ2-7, with TRBD2 matching 10 bases. CDR1 SGHTA and CDR2 FQGNSA come from the germline V gene. There are 14 residues in the CDR3. The V and J ends lost 10 bases and 0 bases, in that order; junction bases with no gene match: 6.

This clonotype occurred many times. The chain's CDR3 is CSVARLADTDTQYF. The DNA of the CDR3 is TGCAGCGTCGCCAGACTAGCGGATACAGATACGCAGTATTTT. The chain combines TRBV29-1 with TRBJ2-3; TRBD2 matches at 9 bases. CDR3 length equals 14 residues. Germline V gene data show CDR1 as SQVTM and CDR2 as ANQGSEA. Germline trimming cut 6 bases from V and 3 bases from J; bases unmatched to any gene: 7.

This clonotype was seen repeatedly, ten times or more. The chain links TRBV28 to TRBJ2-7, with a weak D call TRBD2 (6 bases). The CDR3 runs to 16 residues. Trimming took off 6 bases at V and 2 bases at J, with 20 bases between the two ends. From germline, CDR1 is MDHEN and CDR2 SYDVKM. CDR3 residues: CASSPRVTGGTYEQYF. The CDR3 DNA sequence: TGTGCCAGCAGCCCCAGGGTGACGGGCGGGACCTACGAGCAGTACTTC.